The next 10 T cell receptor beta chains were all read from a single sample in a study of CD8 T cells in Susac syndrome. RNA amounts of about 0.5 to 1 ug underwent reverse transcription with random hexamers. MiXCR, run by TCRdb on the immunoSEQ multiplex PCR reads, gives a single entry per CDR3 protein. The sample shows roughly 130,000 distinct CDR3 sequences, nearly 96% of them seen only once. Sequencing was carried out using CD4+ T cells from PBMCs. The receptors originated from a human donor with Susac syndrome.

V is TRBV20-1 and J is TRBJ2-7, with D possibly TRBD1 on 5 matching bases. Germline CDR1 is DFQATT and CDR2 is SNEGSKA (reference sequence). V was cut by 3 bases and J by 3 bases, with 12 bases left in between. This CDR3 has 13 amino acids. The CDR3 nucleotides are TGCAGTGCTAGCCCCCCAGGGAACTACGAGCAGTACTTC. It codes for CSASPPGNYEQYF.

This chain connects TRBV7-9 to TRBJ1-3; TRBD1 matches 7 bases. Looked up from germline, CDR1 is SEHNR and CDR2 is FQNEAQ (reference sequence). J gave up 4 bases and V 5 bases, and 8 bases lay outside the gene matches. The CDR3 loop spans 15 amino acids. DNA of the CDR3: TGTGCCAGCAGCGAGACAGGGTTGAGAGGAAACACCATATATTTT. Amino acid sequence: CASSETGLRGNTIYF.

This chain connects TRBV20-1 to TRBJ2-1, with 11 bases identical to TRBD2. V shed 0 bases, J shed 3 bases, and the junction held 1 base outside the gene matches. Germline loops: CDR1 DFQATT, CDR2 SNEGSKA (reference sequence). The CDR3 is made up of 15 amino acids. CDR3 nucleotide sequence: TGCAGTGCTAGAGACGGGACTAGCGGCTACAATGAGCAGTTCTTC. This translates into CSARDGTSGYNEQFF.

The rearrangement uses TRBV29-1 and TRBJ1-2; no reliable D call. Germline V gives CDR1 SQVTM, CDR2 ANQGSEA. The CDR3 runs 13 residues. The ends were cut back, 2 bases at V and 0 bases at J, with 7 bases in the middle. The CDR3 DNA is TGCAGCGTTGAACGGGGAGCTAACTATGGCTACACCTTC. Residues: CSVERGANYGYTF.

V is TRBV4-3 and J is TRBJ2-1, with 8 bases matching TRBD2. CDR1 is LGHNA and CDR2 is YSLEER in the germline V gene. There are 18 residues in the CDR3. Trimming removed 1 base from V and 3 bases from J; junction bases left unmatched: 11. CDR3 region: CASSQVSTSGGGYNEQFF. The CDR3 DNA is TGCGCCAGCAGCCAAGTTTCTACTAGCGGCGGGGGCTACAATGAGCAGTTCTTC.

CDR3 in DNA: TGCAGCGTTGGGGCTGGACGCAATCAGCCCCAGCATTTT. It yields the protein CSVGAGRNQPQHF. V is TRBV29-1 and J is TRBJ1-5, with D unresolved. The CDR3 extends over 13 amino acids. Trimming stripped 4 bases from V and 2 bases from J, with 9 bases between. CDR1 SQVTM and CDR2 ANQGSEA come from the germline V gene.

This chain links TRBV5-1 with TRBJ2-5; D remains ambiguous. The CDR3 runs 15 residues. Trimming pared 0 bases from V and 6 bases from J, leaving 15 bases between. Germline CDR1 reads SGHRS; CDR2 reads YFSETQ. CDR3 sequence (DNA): TGCGCCAGCAGCTTGGGGGTCCAGGCTACCCAGACCCAGTACTTC. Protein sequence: CASSLGVQATQTQYF. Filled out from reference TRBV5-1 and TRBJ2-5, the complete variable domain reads KAGVTQTPRYLIKTRGQQVTLSCSPISGHRSVSWYQQTPGQGLQFLFEYFSETQRNKGNFPGRFSGRQFSNSRSEMNVSTLELGDSALYLCASSLGVQATQTQYFGPGTRLLVL.

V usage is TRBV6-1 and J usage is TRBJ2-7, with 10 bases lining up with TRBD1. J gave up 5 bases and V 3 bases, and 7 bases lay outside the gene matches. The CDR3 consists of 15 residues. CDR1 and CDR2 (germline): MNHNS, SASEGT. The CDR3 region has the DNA TGTGCCAGCAGTGACTTTGGGACAGGGGCTGACGAGCAGTACTTC. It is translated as CASSDFGTGADEQYF.

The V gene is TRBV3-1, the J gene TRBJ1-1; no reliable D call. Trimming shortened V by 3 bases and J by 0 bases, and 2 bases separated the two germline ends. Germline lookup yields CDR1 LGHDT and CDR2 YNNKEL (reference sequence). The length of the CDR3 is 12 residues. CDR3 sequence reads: CASSQMNTEAFF. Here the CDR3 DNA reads TGTGCCAGCAGCCAGATGAACACTGAAGCTTTCTTT.

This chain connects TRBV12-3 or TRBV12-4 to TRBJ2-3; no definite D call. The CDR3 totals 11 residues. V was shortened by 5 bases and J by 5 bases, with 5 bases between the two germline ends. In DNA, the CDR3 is TGTGCCAGCAGTCCGCGAGATACGCAGTATTTT. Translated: CASSPRDTQYF.